The sequence of this TCR beta chain was determined in a study of immune characterization of retroperitoneal liposarcoma. TCRdb itself ran the PCR reads through MiXCR, one entry per CDR3 protein. The sample consists of some 4,200 distinct CDR3 sequences, under 45% of them appearing once. Germline-derived CDR1 and CDR2 are MNHEY and SMNVEV (reference sequence). After removal of 1 base from V and 5 bases from J, the junction contained 10 bases not matched to a gene. The CDR3 sequence is 16 residues long. The sequence came from a male donor with retroperitoneal liposarcoma. Sequenced material: tumor tissue. The V and J genes are TRBV27 and TRBJ2-5, with TRBD1 identical over 7 bases. The CDR3 nucleotides read TGTGCCAGCAGTTTATATCCGGGACAGATTGGGGAGACCCAGTACTTC. Protein product: CASSLYPGQIGETQYF.